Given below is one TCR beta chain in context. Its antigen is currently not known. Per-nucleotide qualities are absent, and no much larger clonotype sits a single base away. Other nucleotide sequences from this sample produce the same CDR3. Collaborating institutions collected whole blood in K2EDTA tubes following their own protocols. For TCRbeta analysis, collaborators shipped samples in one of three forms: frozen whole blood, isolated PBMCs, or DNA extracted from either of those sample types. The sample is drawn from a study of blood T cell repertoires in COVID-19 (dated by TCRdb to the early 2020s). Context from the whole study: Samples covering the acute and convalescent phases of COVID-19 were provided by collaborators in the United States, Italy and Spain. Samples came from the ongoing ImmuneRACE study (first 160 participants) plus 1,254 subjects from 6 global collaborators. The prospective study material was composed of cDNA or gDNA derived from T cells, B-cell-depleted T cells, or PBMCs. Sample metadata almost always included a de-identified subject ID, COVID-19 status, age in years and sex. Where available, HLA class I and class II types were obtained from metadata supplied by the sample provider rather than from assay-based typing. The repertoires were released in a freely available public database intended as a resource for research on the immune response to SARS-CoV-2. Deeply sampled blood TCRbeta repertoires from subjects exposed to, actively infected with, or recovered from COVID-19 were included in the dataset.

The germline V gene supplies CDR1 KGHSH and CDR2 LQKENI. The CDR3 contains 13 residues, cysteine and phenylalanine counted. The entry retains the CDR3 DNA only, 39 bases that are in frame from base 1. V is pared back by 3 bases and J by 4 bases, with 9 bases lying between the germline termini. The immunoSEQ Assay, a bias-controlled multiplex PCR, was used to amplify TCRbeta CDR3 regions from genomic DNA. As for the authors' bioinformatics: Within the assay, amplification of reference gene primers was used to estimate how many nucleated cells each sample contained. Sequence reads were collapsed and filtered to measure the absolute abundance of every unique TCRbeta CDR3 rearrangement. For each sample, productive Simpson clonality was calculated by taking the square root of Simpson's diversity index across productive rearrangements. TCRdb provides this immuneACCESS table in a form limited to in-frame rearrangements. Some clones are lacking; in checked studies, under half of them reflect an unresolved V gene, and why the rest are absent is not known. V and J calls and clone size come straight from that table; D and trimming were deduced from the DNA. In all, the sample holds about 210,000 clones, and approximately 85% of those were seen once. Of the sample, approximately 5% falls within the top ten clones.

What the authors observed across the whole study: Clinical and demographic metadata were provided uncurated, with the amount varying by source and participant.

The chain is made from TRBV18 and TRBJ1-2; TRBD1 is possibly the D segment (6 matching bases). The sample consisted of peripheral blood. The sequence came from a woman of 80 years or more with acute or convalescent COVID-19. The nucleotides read TGTGCCAGCTCACCGGACAGAGTCTATGGCTACACCTTC. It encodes CASSPDRVYGYTF.